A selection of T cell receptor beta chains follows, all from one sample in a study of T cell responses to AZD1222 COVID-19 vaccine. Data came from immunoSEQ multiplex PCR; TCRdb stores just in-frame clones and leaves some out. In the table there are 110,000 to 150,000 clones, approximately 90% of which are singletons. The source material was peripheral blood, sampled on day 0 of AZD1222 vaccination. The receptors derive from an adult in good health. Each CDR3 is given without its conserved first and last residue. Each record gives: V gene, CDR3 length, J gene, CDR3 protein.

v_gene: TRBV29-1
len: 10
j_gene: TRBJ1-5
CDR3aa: SVGTGQQPQH

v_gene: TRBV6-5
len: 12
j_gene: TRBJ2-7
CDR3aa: ASTSPGLPYEQY

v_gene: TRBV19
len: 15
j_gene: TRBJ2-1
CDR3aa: ASSIDLASGSYNEQF

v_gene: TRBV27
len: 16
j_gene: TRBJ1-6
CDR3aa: ASTMDVPGQGAGSPLH

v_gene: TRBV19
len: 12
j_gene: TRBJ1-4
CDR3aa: ASRVTGSNEKLF

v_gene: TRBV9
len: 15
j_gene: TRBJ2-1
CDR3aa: ASSPSGRAGSYNEQF

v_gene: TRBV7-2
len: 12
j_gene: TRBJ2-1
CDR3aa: ASSLRGGENEQF

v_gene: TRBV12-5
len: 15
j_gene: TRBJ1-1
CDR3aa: ASGLVPYRAVNTEAF

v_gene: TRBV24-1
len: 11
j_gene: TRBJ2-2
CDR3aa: ASTGGNTGELF

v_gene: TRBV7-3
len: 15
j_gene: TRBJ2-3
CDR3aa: ASSLGTGGVRTDTQY

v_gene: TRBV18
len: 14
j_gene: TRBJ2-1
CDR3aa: ASSPLLAGSGDEQF

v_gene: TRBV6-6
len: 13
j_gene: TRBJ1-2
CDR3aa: ASSPRVGGGYGYT

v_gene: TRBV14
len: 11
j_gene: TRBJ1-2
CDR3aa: ASSPRVDYGYT

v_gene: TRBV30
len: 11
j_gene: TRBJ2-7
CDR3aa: AWSVLSAGEQY

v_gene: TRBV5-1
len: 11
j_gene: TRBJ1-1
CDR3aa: ASSSRPLLEAF

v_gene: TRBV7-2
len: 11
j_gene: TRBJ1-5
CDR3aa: ASSQRANQPQH

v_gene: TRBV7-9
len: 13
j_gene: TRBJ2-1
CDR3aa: ASSPSGQGRNEQF

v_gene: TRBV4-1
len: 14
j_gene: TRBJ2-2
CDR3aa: ASSQLAGANTGELF

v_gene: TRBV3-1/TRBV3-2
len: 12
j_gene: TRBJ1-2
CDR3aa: ASSPTGASYGYT

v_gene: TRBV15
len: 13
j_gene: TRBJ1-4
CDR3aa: ATSRGDITREKLF

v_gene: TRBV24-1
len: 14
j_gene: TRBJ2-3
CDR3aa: ATSDPGQGSTDTQY

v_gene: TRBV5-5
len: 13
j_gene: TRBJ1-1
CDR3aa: ASSLLGGWNTEAF

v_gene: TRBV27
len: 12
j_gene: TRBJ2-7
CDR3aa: ASSYRAKSYEQY

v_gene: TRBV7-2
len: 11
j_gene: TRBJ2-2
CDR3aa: ASSLGGTAELF

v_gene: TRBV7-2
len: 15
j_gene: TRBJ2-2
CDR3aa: ASSFGTSLARTGELF

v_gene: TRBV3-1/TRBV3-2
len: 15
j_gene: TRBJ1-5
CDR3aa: ASSQGLTGEGGQPQH

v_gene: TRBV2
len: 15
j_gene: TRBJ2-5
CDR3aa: ASSDPIFFDRAETQY

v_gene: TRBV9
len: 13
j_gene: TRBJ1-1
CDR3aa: ASSVASALNTEAF

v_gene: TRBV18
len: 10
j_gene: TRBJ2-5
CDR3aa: ASSPSQETQY

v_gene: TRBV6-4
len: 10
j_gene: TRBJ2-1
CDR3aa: ASSDYYNEQF

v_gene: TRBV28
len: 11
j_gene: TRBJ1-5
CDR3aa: ASSSGVWQPQH

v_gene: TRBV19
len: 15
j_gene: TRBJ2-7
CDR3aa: ASSTGRRTSGFYEQY

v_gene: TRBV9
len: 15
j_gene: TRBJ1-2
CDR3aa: ASSVDLIDRTNYGYT

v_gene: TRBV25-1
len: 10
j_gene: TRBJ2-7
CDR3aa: ASSRTGYEQY

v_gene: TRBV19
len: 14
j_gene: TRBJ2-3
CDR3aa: ASRPGGGGGTDTQY

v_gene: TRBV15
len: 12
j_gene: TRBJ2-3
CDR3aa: ATSERQGEDTQY

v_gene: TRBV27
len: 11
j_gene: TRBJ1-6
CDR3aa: ASKVGVGSPLH

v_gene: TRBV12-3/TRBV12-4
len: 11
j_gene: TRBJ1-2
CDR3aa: ASSLTRSYGYT

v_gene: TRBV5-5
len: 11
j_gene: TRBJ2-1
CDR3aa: ASSDSGRGEQF

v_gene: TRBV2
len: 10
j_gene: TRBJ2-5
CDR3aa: ASSEGQETQY

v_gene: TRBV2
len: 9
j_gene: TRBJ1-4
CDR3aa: ASRVGEKLF

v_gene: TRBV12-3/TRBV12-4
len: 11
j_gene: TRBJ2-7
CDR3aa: ASSLGTTYEQY

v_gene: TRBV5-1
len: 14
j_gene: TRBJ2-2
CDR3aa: ASSHRDRGLGGELF

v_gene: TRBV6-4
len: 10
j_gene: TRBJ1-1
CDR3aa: ASWVMNTEAF

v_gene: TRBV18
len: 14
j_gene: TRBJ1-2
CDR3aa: ASSQTTGDTPRGYT

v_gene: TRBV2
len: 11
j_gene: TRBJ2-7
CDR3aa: ASVRETSYEQY

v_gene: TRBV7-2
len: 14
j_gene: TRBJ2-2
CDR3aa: ASSLGLAGVTGELF

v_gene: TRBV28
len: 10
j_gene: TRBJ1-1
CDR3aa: ASSRGGVEAF

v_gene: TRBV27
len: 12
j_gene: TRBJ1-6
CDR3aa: ASSLAEGGRPLH

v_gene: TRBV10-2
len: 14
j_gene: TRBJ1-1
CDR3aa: ASSEYLAEEDTEAF

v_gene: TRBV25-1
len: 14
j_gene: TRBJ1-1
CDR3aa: ASSSNQGDPNTEAF

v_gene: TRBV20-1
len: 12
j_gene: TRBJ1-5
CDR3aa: SASVTFGRQPQH

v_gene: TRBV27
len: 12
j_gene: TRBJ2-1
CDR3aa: ASSFGLGGNEQF

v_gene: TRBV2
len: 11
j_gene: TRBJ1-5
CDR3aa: ASTEGSNQPQH

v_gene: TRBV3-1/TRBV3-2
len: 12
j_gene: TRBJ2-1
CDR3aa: ASSQGVSYNEQF

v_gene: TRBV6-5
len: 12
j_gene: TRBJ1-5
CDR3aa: ASSTRGPGQPQH